A single sample gave rise to the 22 T cell receptor beta chains below, sequenced in a study of OX40 agonist ivuxolimab in advanced cancers. The protocol was immunoSEQ multiplex PCR, while the TCRdb copy is restricted to in-frame clones and leaves out a portion. The table shows roughly 55,000 clones, with approximately 80% occurring only once. The sample in question was CD4+ or CD8+ T cells sorted from blood, obtained in a trial of the OX40 agonist ivuxolimab. The source is an adult with an advanced solid tumor such as melanoma, head and neck, liver or kidney cancer.

The J gene is TRBJ2-1, the V gene TRBV9, with no clear D. Germline lookup yields CDR1 SGDLS and CDR2 YYNGEE. This CDR3 contains 15 residues. The V gene lost 4 bases and the J gene lost 2 bases, with 13 bases spanning the gap. CDR3 residues: CASSMTLNPYNEQFF. The CDR3 DNA follows: TGTGCCAGCAGCATGACCCTAAACCCCTACAATGAGCAGTTCTTC.

In this sample, this clone turned up a few times. The chain couples TRBV7-2 to TRBJ2-7; 12 positions agree with TRBD2. After removal of 4 bases from V and 4 bases from J, the junction contained 5 bases not matched to a gene. Germline CDR1 and CDR2: SGHTA and FQGNSA. CDR3 length equals 15 residues. The CDR3 region is CASSWASGGEYEQYF. In DNA, the CDR3 is TGTGCCAGCAGCTGGGCTAGCGGGGGGGAATACGAGCAGTACTTC.

The chain combines TRBV5-1 with TRBJ2-5; 14 nucleotides line up with TRBD2. Per the germline V gene, CDR1 is SGHRS and CDR2 is YFSETQ. The CDR3 is 16 residues long. Unmatched junction bases numbered 6, after V lost 4 bases and J lost 4 bases. CDR3: CASSPGLAGAGETQYF. CDR3 DNA: TGCGCCAGCAGCCCGGGACTAGCGGGGGCGGGAGAGACCCAGTACTTC.

The CDR3 is CASGPKGGGPMNTEAFF. In DNA, the CDR3 is TGTGCCAGCGGCCCAAAGGGCGGGGGGCCCATGAACACTGAAGCTTTCTTT. The rearrangement links TRBV7-2 to TRBJ1-1; tentatively, D is TRBD1 (6 bases). Germline values: CDR1 SGHTA, CDR2 FQGNSA. Trimming left V 8 bases short and J 0 bases short, with 22 bases between. The CDR3 covers 17 residues. Filled out from reference TRBV7-2 and TRBJ1-1, the complete variable domain reads GAGVSQSPSNKVTEKGKDVELRCDPISGHTALYWYRQSLGQGLEFLIYFQGNSAPDKSGLPSDRFSAERTGGSVSTLTIQRTQQEDSAVYLCASGPKGGGPMNTEAFFGQGTRLTVV.

The chain recombines TRBV6-5 with TRBJ1-3; 8 nucleotides agree with TRBD1. V shed 0 bases and J 4 bases; nucleotides not matched to a gene: 2. Looked up from germline, CDR1 is MNHEY and CDR2 is SVGAGI. The CDR3 length is 15 residues. Here the CDR3 DNA reads TGTGCCAGCAGTTACTCGAGGGACAGGGGAAACACCATATATTTT. Translated: CASSYSRDRGNTIYF.

The V call is TRBV7-9, the J call TRBJ2-3; D may be TRBD1 or TRBD2 (6 bases each). The CDR3 runs to 14 residues. Germline loops: CDR1 SEHNR, CDR2 FQNEAQ (reference sequence). V lost 4 bases, J lost 8 bases, and 16 bases lay in between. The CDR3 DNA follows: TGTGCCAGCAGCTCGAATTCGGGGGCGGCTACGCAGTATTTT. Translated: CASSSNSGAATQYF.

This chain connects TRBV9 to TRBJ2-7; 11 positions agree with TRBD2. The CDR3 consists of 17 residues. Germline V CDR1 and CDR2: SGDLS, YYNGEE. J gave up 3 bases and V 3 bases, and 11 bases lay outside the gene matches. CDR3 region: CASSAHSGRALDYEQYF. The CDR3, as DNA: TGTGCCAGCAGCGCACATAGCGGGAGGGCCCTAGACTACGAGCAGTACTTC.

This chain uses TRBV30 with TRBJ1-5; 10 nucleotides match TRBD1. The CDR3 covers 14 residues. CDR1 and CDR2 from the germline V gene are GTSNPN and SVGIG (reference sequence). J was trimmed by 2 bases and V by 3 bases; bases with no gene match: 1. The CDR3 sequence: CAWRGTGGNQPQHF. CDR3 coding DNA: TGTGCCTGGAGGGGGACAGGGGGCAATCAGCCCCAGCATTTT.

V and J are TRBV9 and TRBJ2-1; the D gene is possibly TRBD2 (5 bases). The V end lost 1 base, the J end lost 5 bases, and 7 bases lay between the germline ends. The CDR3 sequence is 13 residues long. Looked up from germline, CDR1 is SGDLS and CDR2 is YYNGEE. CDR3 coding DNA: TGTGCCAGCAGCGTACTCGGGGACAATGAGCAGTTCTTC. Its translation: CASSVLGDNEQFF.

There are a few counts of this clone. The rearrangement uses TRBV11-2 and TRBJ1-2, with D perhaps matching TRBD1 (6 bases). Germline CDR1 reads SGHAT; CDR2 reads FQNNGV. Between the trimmed V and J ends, which lost 3 bases and 3 bases, there was a span of 11 bases. The CDR3 is 14 residues long. CDR3 nucleotide sequence: TGTGCCAGCAGCTTCGGCAGGGGTGACTATGGCTACACCTTC. The encoded protein is CASSFGRGDYGYTF. Combining the CDR3 with reference TRBV11-2 and TRBJ1-2 gives the whole variable domain EAGVAQSPRYKIIEKRQSVAFWCNPISGHATLYWYQQILGQGPKLLIQFQNNGVVDDSQLPKDRFSAERLKGVDSTLKIQPAKLEDSAVYLCASSFGRGDYGYTFGSGTRLTVV.

The rearrangement joins TRBV19 to TRBJ1-2, with 7 positions matching TRBD1. Germline assignment: CDR1 LNHDA and CDR2 SQIVND (reference sequence). Trimming took 2 bases from V and 0 from J; bases not matched to a gene: 3. This CDR3 region has 15 residues. The CDR3 DNA is TGTGCCAGTAGTATAATCGGGACAGCTAACTATGGCTACACCTTC. Residues: CASSIIGTANYGYTF.

The V call is TRBV11-2, the J call TRBJ2-5; D might be TRBD1 (6 bases). The V end was cut by 2 bases, the J end by 4 bases, with 11 bases between. The CDR3 extends over 14 amino acids. CDR1 and CDR2 (germline): SGHAT, FQNNGV. The DNA of the CDR3 is TGTGCCAGCAGCTTACAGGGGATGGGAGAGACCCAGTACTTC. Protein: CASSLQGMGETQYF.

The rearrangement joins TRBV6-5 to TRBJ2-2, with TRBD2 matching 7 bases. The V gene end was trimmed by 7 bases and the J gene end by 5 bases; junction bases not matched to a gene: 7. Germline V lookup: CDR1 MNHEY, CDR2 SVGAGI. CDR3 length: 14 amino acids. CDR3 sequence (DNA): TGTGCCAGCATGCTTCGGCGGGAGACCGGGGAGCTGTTTTTT. It encodes CASMLRRETGELFF.

The V call is TRBV5-6, the J call TRBJ2-3, with D uncertain. The CDR3 spans 12 residues. Germline lookup yields CDR1 SGHDT and CDR2 YYEEEE. V was trimmed by 4 bases and J by 6 bases, leaving 9 bases between them. In nucleotides, the CDR3 is TGTGCCAGCAGCCTTAAAGCGGATACGCAGTATTTT. Translated: CASSLKADTQYF. The full variable domain, its missing parts supplied by reference TRBV5-6 and TRBJ2-3, is DAGVTQSPTHLIKTRGQQVTLRCSPKSGHDTVSWYQQALGQGPQFIFQYYEEEERQRGNFPDRFSGHQFPNYSSELNVNALLLGDSALYLCASSLKADTQYFGPGTRLTVL.

The chain carries TRBV5-1 and TRBJ1-1; 8 nucleotides align to TRBD1. V shed 4 bases, J shed 8 bases, and the junction held 10 bases outside the gene matches. This CDR3 spans 14 amino acids. Germline-derived CDR1 and CDR2 are SGHRS and YFSETQ. DNA of the CDR3: TGCGCCAGCAGCCCCCCCCGGACAGGGCTCGAAGCTTTCTTT. It is translated as CASSPPRTGLEAFF.

CDR3 nucleotides: TGTGCCAGCAGCGCAGGAAGCGCCGATGAAAAACTGTTTTTT. It codes for CASSAGSADEKLFF. This sequence joins TRBV2 and TRBJ1-4, with unresolved D. This CDR3 contains 14 residues. The germline V and J ends were trimmed by 6 bases and 6 bases, with 14 bases remaining between them. CDR1 is SNHLY, CDR2 FYNNEI, per germline.

The rearrangement uses TRBV5-1 and TRBJ2-2; 7 positions match TRBD2. J lost 4 bases, V lost 1 base, and 4 bases had no gene match. CDR3 length equals 15 residues. CDR1 is SGHRS and CDR2 is YFSETQ in the germline V gene. The CDR3 sequence: CASSLISGGTGELFF. CDR3 nucleotides: TGCGCCAGCAGCTTGATATCGGGAGGCACCGGGGAGCTGTTTTTT.

The chain uses TRBV2 and TRBJ1-1, with D possibly matching TRBD1 (6 bases). CDR1 is SNHLY and CDR2 is FYNNEI in the germline V gene. This CDR3 is built from 14 residues. Trimming pared 6 bases from V and 1 base from J, leaving 12 bases between. The DNA for the CDR3 is TGTGCCAGCAGCTCACAGGGCTCGAACACTGAAGCTTTCTTT. Translation gives CASSSQGSNTEAFF.

This clone has more than one count but fewer than ten. The chain joins TRBV5-6 to TRBJ2-3; no clear D gene. V lost 1 base and J 6 bases, leaving 9 bases between the germline ends. The CDR3 is 13 residues long. Germline V gene sequence: CDR1 SGHDT, CDR2 YYEEEE. As DNA, the CDR3 is TGTGCCAGCAGCTTGAGTGGTTTTGATACGCAGTATTTT. It yields the protein CASSLSGFDTQYF.

The chain recombines TRBV5-1 with TRBJ1-3; perhaps TRBD1 as D (5 bases). The CDR3 is 15 amino acids. Germline CDR1 and CDR2: SGHRS and YFSETQ. The V end was cut by 3 bases, the J end by 0 bases, with 10 bases between. Written as DNA, the CDR3 is TGCGCCAGCAGCTCCACCACAGGCTCTGGAAACACCATATATTTT. This encodes CASSSTTGSGNTIYF.

The genes are TRBV19 and TRBJ2-5; 14 nucleotides align to TRBD2. V lost 1 base and J lost 4; bases outside the gene matches: 2. The germline V gene has CDR1 LNHDA and CDR2 SQIVND (reference sequence). The CDR3 contains 16 residues. This CDR3 reads CASSIGLAGGGETQYF. Written as DNA, the CDR3 is TGTGCCAGTAGTATAGGACTAGCGGGAGGGGGAGAGACCCAGTACTTC.

V gene TRBV7-2 combines with J gene TRBJ2-7; D is perhaps TRBD1 (7 bases). The CDR3 loop spans 15 amino acids. V lost 1 base, J lost 5 bases, and 15 bases lay in between. The germline gives CDR1 SGHTA, CDR2 FQGNSA. In DNA, the CDR3 is TGTGCCAGCAGCTTAGTGCGGCAGGGGGGACACGAGCAGTACTTC. Its protein product is CASSLVRQGGHEQYF.